This TCR beta chain was identified during a study of beta chain features in type 1 diabetes. Study observations and caveats: A possible short-template PCR bias applies equally to patients and controls. Type 1 diabetes patients had moderately but significantly shorter TCRB CDR3s in all four CD4+ subsets. TCRB rearrangement may or may not be influenced by HLA type; here this remained unresolved. In comparison with healthy donors, patients had naive, central memory and Treg TCRB repertoires that appeared more similar.

What was sequenced were expressed TCRB transcripts, since all of the isolated RNA had been reverse transcribed. Libraries were prepared by immunoSEQ multiplex PCR; TCRdb keeps only in-frame clonotypes and omits some of them. The data contain 500,000 to 800,000 clones, about an eighth of them singletons. Blood was drawn once from each donor into heparinised tubes. The draws averaged roughly 120 mL. As concerns this clone: The antigen is undetermined.

Material for sequencing was naive CD4+ T cells from blood. The sequence was obtained from a man younger than 45 with type 1 diabetes.

The CDR3: CSVGHPVGDRGYNEQFF. DNA of the CDR3: TGCAGCGTTGGACACCCGGTGGGGGACAGGGGCTACAATGAGCAGTTCTTC. The chain combines TRBV29-1 with TRBJ2-1, with 10 bases lining up with TRBD1. Unmatched junction bases numbered 12, after V lost 4 bases and J lost 3 bases. The length of the CDR3 is 17 residues. Germline CDR1 is SQVTM and CDR2 is ANQGSEA.